This T cell receptor beta chain was profiled in a study of vaccination and CD4 T cells after COVID-19. Turning to the study itself: At a median approximately 70 days (range 14 to 241) after dose two, post-vaccine samples were obtained. Overlapping spike peptides of SARS-CoV-2, HCoV-NL63, HCoV-OC43 and HCoV-229E were used, and cells were stimulated with them. Study outcomes and limitations: Median SARS-CoV-2-reactive clonotype numbers went up from about 20 to 38, but not significantly.

Treatment described: roughly ten-day PBMC culture with coronavirus spike peptide pools or control peptides (ViraFEST assay). Sequenced with the Oncomine TCR Beta short-read assay was DNA taken from cultured CD4+ T cells. TCRdb used MiXCR to reprocess the PCR reads, holding one entry per CDR3 protein. The sample records about 15,000 distinct CDR3 sequences, about 73% being singletons. As concerns this clonotype: Its specificity is not known.

CDR1 is MDHEN, CDR2 SYDVKM, per germline. This CDR3 contains 12 residues. Trimming shortened V by 8 bases and J by 0 bases, and 7 bases separated the two germline ends. This chain joins TRBV28 and TRBJ1-1; weak D call: TRBD1 (6 bases). The sequencing sample was made of CD4+ T cells from blood, cultured in vitro. This receptor was obtained from a human donor who had recovered from COVID-19. Here the CDR3 reads CASGGMNTEAFF. Written as DNA, the CDR3 is TGTGCCAGCGGGGGCATGAACACTGAAGCTTTCTTT.